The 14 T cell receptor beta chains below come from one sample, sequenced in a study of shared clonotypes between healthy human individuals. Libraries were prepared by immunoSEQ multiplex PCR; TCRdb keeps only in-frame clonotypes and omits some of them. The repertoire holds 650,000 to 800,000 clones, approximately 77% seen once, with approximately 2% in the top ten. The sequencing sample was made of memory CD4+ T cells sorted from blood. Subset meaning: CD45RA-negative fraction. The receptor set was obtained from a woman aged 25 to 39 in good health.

The CDR3 here is CAWMSGYEQYF. CDR3 sequence (DNA): TGTGCCTGGATGAGTGGCTACGAGCAGTACTTC. The chain links TRBV30 to TRBJ2-7; no clear D. The germline V and J ends were trimmed by 4 bases and 3 bases, with 7 bases remaining between them. Per germline, CDR1 GTSNPN and CDR2 SVGIG (reference sequence). This CDR3 region has 11 residues. Full variable domain (outside the CDR3, taken from reference TRBV30 and TRBJ2-7): SQTIHQWPATLVQPVGSPLSLECTVEGTSNPNLYWYRQAAGRGLQLLFYSVGIGQISSEVPQNLSASRPQDRQFILSSKKLLLSDSGFYLCAWMSGYEQYFGPGTRLTVT.

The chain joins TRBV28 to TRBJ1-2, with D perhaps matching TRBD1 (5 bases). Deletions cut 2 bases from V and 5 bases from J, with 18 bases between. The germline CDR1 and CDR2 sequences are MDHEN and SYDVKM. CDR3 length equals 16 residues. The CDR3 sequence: CASSLDGGSSQYGYTF. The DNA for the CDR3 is TGTGCCAGCAGTTTAGATGGGGGATCCAGTCAATATGGCTACACCTTC.

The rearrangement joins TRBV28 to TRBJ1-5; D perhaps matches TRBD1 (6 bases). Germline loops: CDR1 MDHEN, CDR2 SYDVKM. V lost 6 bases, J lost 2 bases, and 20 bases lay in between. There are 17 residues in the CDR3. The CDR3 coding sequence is TGTGCCAGCAGCTTCTATCCGACAGGCGAGGGCAATCAGCCCCAGCATTTT. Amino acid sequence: CASSFYPTGEGNQPQHF.

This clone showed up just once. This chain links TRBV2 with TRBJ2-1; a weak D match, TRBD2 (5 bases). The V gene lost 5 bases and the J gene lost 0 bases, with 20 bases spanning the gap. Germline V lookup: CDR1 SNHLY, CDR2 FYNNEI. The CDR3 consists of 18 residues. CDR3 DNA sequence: TGTGCCAGCAGTTTCCCGACTCGACTGGGGAGCTCCTACAATGAGCAGTTCTTC. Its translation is CASSFPTRLGSSYNEQFF.

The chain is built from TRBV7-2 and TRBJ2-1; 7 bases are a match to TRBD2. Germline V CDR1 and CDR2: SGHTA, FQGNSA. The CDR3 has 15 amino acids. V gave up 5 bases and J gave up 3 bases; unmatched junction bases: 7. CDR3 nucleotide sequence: TGTGCCAGCAGCACCCAGCGGGACGTCTACAATGAGCAGTTCTTC. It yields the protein CASSTQRDVYNEQFF.

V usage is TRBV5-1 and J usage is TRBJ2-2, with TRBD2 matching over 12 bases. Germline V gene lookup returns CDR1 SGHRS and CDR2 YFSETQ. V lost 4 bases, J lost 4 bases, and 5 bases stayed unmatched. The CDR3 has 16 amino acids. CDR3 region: CASSPGLAGLTGELFF. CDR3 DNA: TGCGCCAGCAGCCCCGGACTAGCGGGACTCACCGGGGAGCTGTTTTTT. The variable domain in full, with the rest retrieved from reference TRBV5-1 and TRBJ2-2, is KAGVTQTPRYLIKTRGQQVTLSCSPISGHRSVSWYQQTPGQGLQFLFEYFSETQRNKGNFPGRFSGRQFSNSRSEMNVSTLELGDSALYLCASSPGLAGLTGELFFGEGSRLTVL.

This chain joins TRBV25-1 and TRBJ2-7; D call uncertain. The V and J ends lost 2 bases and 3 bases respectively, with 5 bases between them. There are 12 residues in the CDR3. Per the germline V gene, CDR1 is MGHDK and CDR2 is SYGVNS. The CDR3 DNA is TGTGCCAGCAGTGAAGTGGGCTACGAGCAGTACTTC. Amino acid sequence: CASSEVGYEQYF.

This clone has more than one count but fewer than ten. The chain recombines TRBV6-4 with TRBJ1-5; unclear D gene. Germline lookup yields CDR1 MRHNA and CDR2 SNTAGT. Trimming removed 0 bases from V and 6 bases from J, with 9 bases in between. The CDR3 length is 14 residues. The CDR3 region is CASSDSGEGQPQHF. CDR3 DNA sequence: TGTGCCAGCAGTGACTCCGGGGAGGGTCAGCCCCAGCATTTT.

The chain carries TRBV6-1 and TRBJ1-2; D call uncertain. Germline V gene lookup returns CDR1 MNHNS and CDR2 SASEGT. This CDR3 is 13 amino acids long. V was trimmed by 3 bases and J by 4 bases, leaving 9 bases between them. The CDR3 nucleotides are TGTGCCAGCAGTGACGTGGGAATCTATGGCTACACCTTC. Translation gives CASSDVGIYGYTF.

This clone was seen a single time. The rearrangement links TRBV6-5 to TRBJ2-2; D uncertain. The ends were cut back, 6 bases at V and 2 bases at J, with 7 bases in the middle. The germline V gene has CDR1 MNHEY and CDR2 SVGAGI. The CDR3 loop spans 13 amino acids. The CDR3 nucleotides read TGTGCCAGCAGGGCAGGAAACACCGGGGAGCTGTTTTTT. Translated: CASRAGNTGELFF.

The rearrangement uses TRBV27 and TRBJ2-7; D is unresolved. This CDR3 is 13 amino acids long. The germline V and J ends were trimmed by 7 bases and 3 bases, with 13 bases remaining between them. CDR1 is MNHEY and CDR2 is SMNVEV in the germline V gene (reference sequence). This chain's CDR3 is CASTLTVSYEQYF. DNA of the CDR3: TGTGCCAGCACCCTGACTGTGAGCTACGAGCAGTACTTC.

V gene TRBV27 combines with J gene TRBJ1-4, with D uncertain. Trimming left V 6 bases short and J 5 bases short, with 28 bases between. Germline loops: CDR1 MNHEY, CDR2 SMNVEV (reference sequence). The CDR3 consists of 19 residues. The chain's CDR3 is CASSRTSKAVRGGNEKLFF. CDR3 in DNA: TGTGCCAGCAGCCGCACATCGAAAGCCGTCCGAGGAGGAAATGAAAAACTGTTTTTT.

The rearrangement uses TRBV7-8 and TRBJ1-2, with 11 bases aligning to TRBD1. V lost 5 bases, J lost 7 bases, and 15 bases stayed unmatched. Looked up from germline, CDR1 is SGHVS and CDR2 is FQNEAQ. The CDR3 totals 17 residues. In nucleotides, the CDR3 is TGTGCCAGCAGCGCCCGCCGCCCTGGACAGGGGGCGCCTGGCTACACCTTC. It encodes CASSARRPGQGAPGYTF.

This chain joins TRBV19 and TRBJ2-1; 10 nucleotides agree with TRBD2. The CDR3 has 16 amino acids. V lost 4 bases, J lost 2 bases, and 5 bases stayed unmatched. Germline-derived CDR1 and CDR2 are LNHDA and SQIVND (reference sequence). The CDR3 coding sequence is TGTGCCAGTAGTAGCCCTCTAGCGGGGGCCTACAATGAGCAGTTCTTC. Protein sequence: CASSSPLAGAYNEQFF. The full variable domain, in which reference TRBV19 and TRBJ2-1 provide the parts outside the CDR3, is DGGITQSPKYLFRKEGQNVTLSCEQNLNHDAMYWYRQDPGQGLRLIYYSQIVNDFQKGDIAEGYSVSREKKESFPLTVTSAQKNPTAFYLCASSSPLAGAYNEQFFGPGTRLTVL.